Given below is one T cell receptor (beta chain) in context. Its antigen is still unknown. This entry comes from a study of human CD8 memory T cell subsets. From germline, CDR1 is SGHAT and CDR2 FQNNGV. This CDR3 has 17 amino acids. Study observations and caveats: Stem-like memory and precursor exhausted T cells, unlike effector memory cells, were similarly highly diverse.

Libraries of TCR beta chains were produced by 5' RACE (UMI-labeled). No DNA is given; TCRdb re-called the 5' RACE reads and lists each CDR3 protein once. The listing contains approximately 7,000 distinct CDR3 sequences. This chain joins TRBV11-2 and TRBJ2-5; TCRdb picks TRBD1, but there is no DNA to check that call. Sequences were obtained from CD8+ T cells from PBMCs. The source of this sequence is a human donor in good health. CDR3 amino acids: CASSFSAYRGKEETQYF. Complete variable domain (other parts from reference TRBV11-2 and TRBJ2-5): EAGVAQSPRYKIIEKRQSVAFWCNPISGHATLYWYQQILGQGPKLLIQFQNNGVVDDSQLPKDRFSAERLKGVDSTLKIQPAKLEDSAVYLCASSFSAYRGKEETQYFGPGTRLLVL.